In this sample, the clone carrying this T cell receptor beta chain turned up once. This CDR3 contains 14 residues. Trimming cost V 7 bases and J 0 bases, with 12 bases left between them. Germline V CDR1 and CDR2: SNHLY, FYNNEI. Only in-frame clones appear in the TCRdb table, and some are missing; sequencing was by immunoSEQ multiplex PCR. The table shows 70,000 to 80,000 clones, with roughly nine tenths occurring only once. This sample was included in a study of control samples from healthy donors and cancer patients. The V gene is TRBV2, the J gene TRBJ1-1; D is undetermined. The TCR sequence derives from a woman between 50 and 59 years old with colorectal cancer. Source material: PBMCs. The chain's CDR3 is CASNKVYMNTEAFF. The CDR3 nucleotides read TGTGCCAGCAATAAGGTGTATATGAACACTGAAGCTTTCTTT.